Following are 9 T cell receptor beta chains from one sample sequenced in a study. The sorted Tregs were CD4+CD25+CD127-/low cells. TCRdb reanalysed the 5' RACE reads using MiXCR and keeps one entry per CDR3 protein. Here the sample spans roughly 60,000 distinct CDR3 sequences, about 25% being singletons. Specimen: tumor-infiltrating Tregs sorted from the breast tumor. These TCRs come from a female donor with breast cancer.

Many counts were recorded for this clonotype. The V call is TRBV4-1, the J call TRBJ2-5, with a weak D call TRBD2 (7 bases). The V gene lost 1 base and the J gene lost 5 bases, with 17 bases spanning the gap. This CDR3 comprises 16 residues. The V gene's germline CDR1 is MGHRA and CDR2 YSYEKL. For the CDR3, the DNA is TGCGCCAGCAGCCAAGGACGGGGGGCCCGGGGGGAGACCCAGTACTTC. Its protein is CASSQGRGARGETQYF.

Comments on this clonotype: Given the absence of the conserved phenylalanine or tryptophan at the CDR3 end, a read error is likely. V is TRBV7-8 and J is TRBJ1-2; D is perhaps TRBD1 (5 bases). Per the germline V gene, CDR1 is SGHVS and CDR2 is FQNEAQ. V lost 3 bases and J 8 bases, leaving 19 bases between the germline ends. This CDR3 contains 15 residues. CDR3 loop: CASSFSRGARSGYTS. The CDR3, as DNA: TGTGCCAGCAGCTTCTCCAGAGGGGCGCGATCGGGCTACACCTCC.

The V and J genes are TRBV15 and TRBJ1-5; TRBD1 agrees at 9 bases. Germline loops: CDR1 LNHNV, CDR2 YYDKDF (reference sequence). After removal of 2 bases from V and 0 bases from J, the junction contained 14 bases not matched to a gene. This CDR3 contains 20 residues. The CDR3 region has the DNA TGTGCCACCAGCAGAAAAGTGTTGCCGGGACAGGGTTATAGCAATCAGCCCCAGCATTTT. Protein: CATSRKVLPGQGYSNQPQHF.

Points on this clonotype: Here the CDR3 omits its conserved ending phenylalanine or tryptophan, so a read error is the likely source. V and J are TRBV20-1 and TRBJ1-2; no clear D. Per the germline V gene, CDR1 is DFQATT and CDR2 is SNEGSKA (reference sequence). V dropped 2 bases and J dropped 2 bases, with 15 bases sitting between them. The CDR3 covers 15 residues. CDR3 loop: CSARNSVGSNYGYTS. The CDR3 region has the DNA TGCAGTGCTAGAAACAGCGTAGGGTCAAACTATGGCTACACCTCC.

This clonotype was seen a handful of times. V gene TRBV27 combines with J gene TRBJ2-6; D is uncertain. CDR3 length equals 15 residues. Germline assignment: CDR1 MNHEY and CDR2 SMNVEV (reference sequence). V lost 7 bases and J lost 0, with 10 bases in between. CDR3 in DNA: TGTGCCAGCAAAACCGCTTTCTCTGGGGCCAACGTCCTGACTTTC. Protein: CASKTAFSGANVLTF.

This clonotype was recorded at least ten times. The chain combines TRBV7-2 with TRBJ2-3; either TRBD1 or TRBD2 may supply D (5 bases each). Germline V lookup: CDR1 SGHTA, CDR2 FQGNSA. The CDR3 extends over 12 amino acids. V dropped 5 bases and J dropped 15 bases, with 18 bases sitting between them. The CDR3: CASSPDWDGSYF. Here the CDR3 DNA reads TGTGCCAGCAGCCCCGATTGGGACGGTTCATATTTT.

J is TRBJ2-1 and V is TRBV5-1, with 7 bases lining up with TRBD1. The ends lost 1 base at V and 5 bases at J; junction bases unmatched: 3. CDR3 length: 14 amino acids. Germline V gene sequence: CDR1 SGHRS, CDR2 YFSETQ. In DNA, the CDR3 is TGCGCCAGCAGCTTGCAGGGGGTGGACAATGAGCAGTTCTTC. This encodes CASSLQGVDNEQFF.

This clonotype was seen at least ten times. V gene TRBV10-3 combines with J gene TRBJ1-5; 9 nucleotides line up with TRBD1. This CDR3 has 16 residues. Unmatched junction bases numbered 2, after V lost 0 bases and J lost 2 bases. Looked up from germline, CDR1 is ENHRY and CDR2 is SYGVKD. The CDR3 bases are TGTGCCATCAGTGAGTCGGACAGGGGAGGCAATCAGCCCCAGCATTTT. Encoded protein: CAISESDRGGNQPQHF.

Turning to this clonotype: This sequence may be a read error, since a much larger clone differs from it by one base. The chain uses TRBV18 and TRBJ2-5, with D possibly TRBD2 on 6 matching bases. The CDR3 totals 15 residues. Germline-derived CDR1 and CDR2 are KGHSH and LQKENI. Trimming took 2 bases from V and 0 from J, leaving 10 bases between them. DNA of the CDR3: TGTGCCAGCTCACCAAGTGGCGGGGACCAAGAGACCCAGTACTTC. It encodes CASSPSGGDQETQYF.